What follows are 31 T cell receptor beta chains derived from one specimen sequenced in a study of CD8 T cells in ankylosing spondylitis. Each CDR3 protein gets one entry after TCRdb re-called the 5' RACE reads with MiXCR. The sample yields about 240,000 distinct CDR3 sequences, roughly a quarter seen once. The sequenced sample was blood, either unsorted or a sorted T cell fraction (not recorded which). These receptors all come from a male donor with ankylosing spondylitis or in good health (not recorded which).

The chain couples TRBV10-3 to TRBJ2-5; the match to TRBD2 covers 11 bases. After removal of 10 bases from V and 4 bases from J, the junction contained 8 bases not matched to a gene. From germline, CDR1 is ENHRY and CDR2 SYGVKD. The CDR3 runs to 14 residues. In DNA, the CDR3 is TGTGCCACGAAACTAGCGGGGGAGGCAGAGACCCAGTACTTC. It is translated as CATKLAGEAETQYF.

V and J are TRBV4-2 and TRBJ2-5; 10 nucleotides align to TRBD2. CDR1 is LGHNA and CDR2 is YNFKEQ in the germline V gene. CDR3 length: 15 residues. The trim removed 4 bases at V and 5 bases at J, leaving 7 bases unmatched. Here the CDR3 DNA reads TGTGCCAGCAGCCGGACACTAGCGGGGTTTGAGACCCAGTACTTC. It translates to CASSRTLAGFETQYF.

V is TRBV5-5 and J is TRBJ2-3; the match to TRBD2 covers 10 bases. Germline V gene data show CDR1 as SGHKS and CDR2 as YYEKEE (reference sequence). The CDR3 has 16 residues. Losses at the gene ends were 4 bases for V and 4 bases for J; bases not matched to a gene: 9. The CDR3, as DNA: TGTGCCAGCAGCGACGTCAGGACTAGCGGATCAGATACGCAGTATTTT. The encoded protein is CASSDVRTSGSDTQYF. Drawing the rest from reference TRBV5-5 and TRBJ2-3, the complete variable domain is DAGVTQSPTHLIKTRGQQVTLRCSPISGHKSVSWYQQVLGQGPQFIFQYYEKEERGRGNFPDRFSARQFPNYSSELNVNALLLGDSALYLCASSDVRTSGSDTQYFGPGTRLTVL.

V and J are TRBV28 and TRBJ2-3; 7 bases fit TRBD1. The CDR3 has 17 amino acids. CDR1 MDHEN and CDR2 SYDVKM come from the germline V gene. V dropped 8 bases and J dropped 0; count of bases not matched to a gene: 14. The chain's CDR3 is CASPPRDRLTSTDTQYF. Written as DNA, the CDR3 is TGTGCCAGCCCACCGAGGGACAGATTGACTAGCACAGATACGCAGTATTTT.

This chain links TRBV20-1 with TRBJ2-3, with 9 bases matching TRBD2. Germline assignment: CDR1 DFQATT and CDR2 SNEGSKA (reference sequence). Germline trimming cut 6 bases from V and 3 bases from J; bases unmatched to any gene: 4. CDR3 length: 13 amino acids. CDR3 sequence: CSAAGGQTDTQYF. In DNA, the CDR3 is TGCAGTGCGGCGGGGGGGCAGACAGATACGCAGTATTTT.

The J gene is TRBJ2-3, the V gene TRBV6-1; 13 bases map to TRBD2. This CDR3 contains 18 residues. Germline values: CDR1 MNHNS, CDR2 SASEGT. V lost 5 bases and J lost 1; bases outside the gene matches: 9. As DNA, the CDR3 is TGTGCCAGCAGTCGGACTAGCGGGGGCCCGGGTGGCACAGATACGCAGTATTTT. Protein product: CASSRTSGGPGGTDTQYF.

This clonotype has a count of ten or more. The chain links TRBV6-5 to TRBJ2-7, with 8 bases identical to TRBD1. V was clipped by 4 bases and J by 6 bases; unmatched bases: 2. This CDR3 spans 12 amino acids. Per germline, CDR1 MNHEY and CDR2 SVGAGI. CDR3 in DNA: TGTGCCAGCAGTTCAGGGGGCGTCGAGCAGTACTTC. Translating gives CASSSGGVEQYF.

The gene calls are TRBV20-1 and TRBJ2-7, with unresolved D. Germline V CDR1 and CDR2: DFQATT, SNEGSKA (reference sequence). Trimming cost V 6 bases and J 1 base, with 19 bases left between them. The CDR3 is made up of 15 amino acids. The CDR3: CSAAAGPGRSYEQYF. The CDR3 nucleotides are TGCAGTGCCGCCGCCGGCCCCGGCAGATCCTACGAGCAGTACTTC.

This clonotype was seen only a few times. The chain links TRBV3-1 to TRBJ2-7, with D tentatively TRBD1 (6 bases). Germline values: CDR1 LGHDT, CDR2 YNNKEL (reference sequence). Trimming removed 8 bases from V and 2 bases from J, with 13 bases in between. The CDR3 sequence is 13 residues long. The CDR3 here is CASSTGETYEQYF. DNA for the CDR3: TGTGCCAGCTCGACAGGTGAAACCTACGAGCAGTACTTC.

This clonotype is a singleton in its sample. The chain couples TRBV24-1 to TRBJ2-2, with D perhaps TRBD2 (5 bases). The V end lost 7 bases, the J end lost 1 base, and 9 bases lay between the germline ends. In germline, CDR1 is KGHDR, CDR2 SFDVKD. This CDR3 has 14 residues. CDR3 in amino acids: CATSKRENTGELFF. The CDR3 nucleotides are TGTGCCACCAGCAAACGGGAGAACACCGGGGAGCTGTTTTTT.

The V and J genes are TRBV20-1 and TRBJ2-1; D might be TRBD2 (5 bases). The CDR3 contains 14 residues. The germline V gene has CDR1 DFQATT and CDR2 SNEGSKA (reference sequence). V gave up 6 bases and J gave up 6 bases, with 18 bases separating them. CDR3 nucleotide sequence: TGCAGTGCCCGAGGGCACTCCGCCTCCAATGAGCAGTTCTTC. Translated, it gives CSARGHSASNEQFF.

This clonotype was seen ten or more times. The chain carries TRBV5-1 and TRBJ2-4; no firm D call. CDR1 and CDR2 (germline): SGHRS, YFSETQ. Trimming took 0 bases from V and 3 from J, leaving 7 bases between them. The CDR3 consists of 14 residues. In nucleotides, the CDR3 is TGCGCCAGCAGCTTGGGACACGGCAAAAACATTCAGTACTTC. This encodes CASSLGHGKNIQYF.

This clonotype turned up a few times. The CDR3 loop reads CSAISGQRYEQYF. The CDR3 DNA reads as TGCAGTGCTATTTCGGGACAGAGGTACGAGCAGTACTTC. The V call is TRBV20-1, the J call TRBJ2-7; 7 nucleotides agree with TRBD1. This CDR3 region has 13 residues. CDR1 and CDR2 (germline): DFQATT, SNEGSKA (reference sequence). V lost 4 bases, J lost 4 bases, and 7 bases stayed unmatched.

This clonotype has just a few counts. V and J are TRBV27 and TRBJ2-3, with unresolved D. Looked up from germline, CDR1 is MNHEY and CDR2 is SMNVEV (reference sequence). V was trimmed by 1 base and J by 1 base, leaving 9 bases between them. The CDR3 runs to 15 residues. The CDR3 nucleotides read TGTGCCAGCAGTTTATACCAAGTGGGCACAGATACGCAGTATTTT. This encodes CASSLYQVGTDTQYF.

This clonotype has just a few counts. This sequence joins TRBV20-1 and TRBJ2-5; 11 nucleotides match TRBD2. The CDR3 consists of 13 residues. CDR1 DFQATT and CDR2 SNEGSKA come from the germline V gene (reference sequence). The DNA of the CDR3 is TGCAGCACGACTAGCGGGGTAGAAGAGACCCAGTACTTC. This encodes CSTTSGVEETQYF.

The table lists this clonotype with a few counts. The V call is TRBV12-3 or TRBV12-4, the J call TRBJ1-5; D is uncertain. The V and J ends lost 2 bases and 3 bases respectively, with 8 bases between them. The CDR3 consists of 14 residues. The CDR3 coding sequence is TGTGCCAGCAGTTTACGTCGCGTCAATCAGCCCCAGCATTTT. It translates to CASSLRRVNQPQHF.

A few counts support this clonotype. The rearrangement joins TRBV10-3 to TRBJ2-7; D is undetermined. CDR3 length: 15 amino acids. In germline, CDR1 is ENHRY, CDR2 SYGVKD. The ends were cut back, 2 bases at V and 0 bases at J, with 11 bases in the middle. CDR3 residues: CAISEGERSSYEQYF. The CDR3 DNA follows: TGTGCCATCAGTGAGGGGGAACGGAGCTCCTACGAGCAGTACTTC.

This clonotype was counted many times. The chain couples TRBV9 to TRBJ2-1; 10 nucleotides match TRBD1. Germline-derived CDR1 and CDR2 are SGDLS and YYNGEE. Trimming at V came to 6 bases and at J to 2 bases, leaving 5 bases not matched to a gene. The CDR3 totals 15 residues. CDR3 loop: CASTIGTGAYNEQFF. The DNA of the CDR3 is TGTGCCAGCACCATAGGGACAGGGGCCTACAATGAGCAGTTCTTC.

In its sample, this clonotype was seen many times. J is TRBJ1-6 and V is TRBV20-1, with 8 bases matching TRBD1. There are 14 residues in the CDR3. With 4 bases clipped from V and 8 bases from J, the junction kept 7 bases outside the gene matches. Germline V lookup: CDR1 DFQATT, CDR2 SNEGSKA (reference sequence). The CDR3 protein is CSANGQGLDSPLHF. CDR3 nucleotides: TGCAGTGCTAACGGACAGGGCTTGGATTCACCCCTCCACTTT.

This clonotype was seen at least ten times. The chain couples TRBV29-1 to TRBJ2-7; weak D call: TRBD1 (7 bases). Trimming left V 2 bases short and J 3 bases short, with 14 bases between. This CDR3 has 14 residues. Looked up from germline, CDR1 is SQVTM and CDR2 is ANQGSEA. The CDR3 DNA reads TGCAGCGTTGAATCCAGGGGGGTTAGCTACGAGCAGTACTTC. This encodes CSVESRGVSYEQYF.

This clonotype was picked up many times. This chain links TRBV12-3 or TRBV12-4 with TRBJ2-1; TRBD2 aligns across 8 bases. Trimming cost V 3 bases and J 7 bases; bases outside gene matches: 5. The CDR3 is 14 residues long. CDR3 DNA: TGTGCCAGCAGTTTTAGGACTAGCCTGAATGAGCAGTTCTTC. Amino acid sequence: CASSFRTSLNEQFF.

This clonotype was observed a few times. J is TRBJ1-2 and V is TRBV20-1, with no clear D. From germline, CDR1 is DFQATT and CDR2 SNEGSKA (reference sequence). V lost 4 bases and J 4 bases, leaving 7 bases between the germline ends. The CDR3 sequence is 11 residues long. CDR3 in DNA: TGCAGTGCTAATGGTCCCTATGGCTACACCTTC. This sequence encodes CSANGPYGYTF.

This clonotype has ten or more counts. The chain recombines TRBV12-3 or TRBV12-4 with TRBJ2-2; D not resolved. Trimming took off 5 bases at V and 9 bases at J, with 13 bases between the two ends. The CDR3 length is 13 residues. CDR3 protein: CASSRASGRELFF. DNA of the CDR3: TGTGCCAGCAGTCGGGCCTCGGGTCGGGAGCTGTTTTTT.

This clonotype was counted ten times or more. DNA of the CDR3: TGTGCCACCAGTGATTTCGTCCGGAGCCAAGAGACCCAGTACTTC. It specifies CATSDFVRSQETQYF. The genes are TRBV24-1 and TRBJ2-5; D not resolved. The V gene lost 1 base and the J gene lost 1 base, with 9 bases spanning the gap. This CDR3 is 15 amino acids long. Germline assignment: CDR1 KGHDR and CDR2 SFDVKD.

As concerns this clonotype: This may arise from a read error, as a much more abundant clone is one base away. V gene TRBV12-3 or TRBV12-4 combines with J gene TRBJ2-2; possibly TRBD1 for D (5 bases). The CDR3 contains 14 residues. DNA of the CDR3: TGTGCCAGCAGAAAGACAGACTTCACCTGGGAGCTGTTTTTT. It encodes CASRKTDFTWELFF.

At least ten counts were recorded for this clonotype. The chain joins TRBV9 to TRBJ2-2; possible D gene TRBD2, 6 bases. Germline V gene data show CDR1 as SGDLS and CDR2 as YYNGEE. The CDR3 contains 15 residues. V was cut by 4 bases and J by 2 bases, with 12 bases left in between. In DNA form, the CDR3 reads TGTGCCAGCAGCCCCCGGGCGGGAAACACCGGGGAGCTGTTTTTT. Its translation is CASSPRAGNTGELFF.

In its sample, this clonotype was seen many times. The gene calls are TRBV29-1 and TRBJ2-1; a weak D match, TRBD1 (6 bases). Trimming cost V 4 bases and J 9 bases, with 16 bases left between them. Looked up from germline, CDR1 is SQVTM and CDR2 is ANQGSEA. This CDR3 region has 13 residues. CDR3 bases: TGCAGCGTTGGGTCAAGACAGGCTGGTGAGCAGTTCTTC. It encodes CSVGSRQAGEQFF.

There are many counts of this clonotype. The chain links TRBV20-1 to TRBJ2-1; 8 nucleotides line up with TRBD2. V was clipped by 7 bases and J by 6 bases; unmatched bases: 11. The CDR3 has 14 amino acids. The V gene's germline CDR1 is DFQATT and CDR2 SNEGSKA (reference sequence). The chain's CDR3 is CSVLLGLAGNEQFF. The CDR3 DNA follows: TGCAGTGTCCTTCTCGGGCTAGCGGGCAATGAGCAGTTCTTC.

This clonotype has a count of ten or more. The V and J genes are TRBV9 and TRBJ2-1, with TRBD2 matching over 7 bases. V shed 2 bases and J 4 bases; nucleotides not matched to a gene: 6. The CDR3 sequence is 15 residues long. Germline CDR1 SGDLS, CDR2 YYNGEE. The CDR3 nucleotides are TGTGCCAGCAGCGTCGGGCTAGCGGATTACAATGAGCAGTTCTTC. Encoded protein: CASSVGLADYNEQFF.

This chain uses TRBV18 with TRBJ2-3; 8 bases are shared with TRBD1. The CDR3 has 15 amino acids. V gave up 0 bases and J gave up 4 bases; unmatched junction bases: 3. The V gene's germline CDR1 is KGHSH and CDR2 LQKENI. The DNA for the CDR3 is TGTGCCAGCTCACCACCGGTACAGGGGGCAGATACGCAGTATTTT. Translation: CASSPPVQGADTQYF.

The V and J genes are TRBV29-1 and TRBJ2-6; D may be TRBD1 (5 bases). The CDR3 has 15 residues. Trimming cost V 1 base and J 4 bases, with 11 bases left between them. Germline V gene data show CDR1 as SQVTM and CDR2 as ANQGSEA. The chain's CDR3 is CSVEGGQGGANVLTF. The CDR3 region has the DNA TGCAGCGTTGAAGGAGGCCAGGGAGGGGCCAACGTCCTGACTTTC. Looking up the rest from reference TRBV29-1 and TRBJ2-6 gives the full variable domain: SAVISQKPSRDICQRGTSLTIQCQVDSQVTMMFWYRQQPGQSLTLIATANQGSEATYESGFVIDKFPISRPNLTFSTLTVSNMSPEDSSIYLCSVEGGQGGANVLTFGAGSRLTVL.